This T cell receptor (beta chain) was recorded in a study of CD8+ T cells in alopecia areata. Whole-study results and caveats: Normal scalp had lower clonality than lesional scalp, with alopecia totalis/universalis lesions showing this most strongly.

The V and J ends lost 0 bases and 1 base respectively, with 9 bases between them. The CDR3 spans 16 residues. Germline V gene lookup returns CDR1 MNHEY and CDR2 SVGAGI. As concerns this clone: Its antigen is still unknown.

In each case, RNA was isolated and then reverse transcribed into cDNA as the sequencing template. TCRdb keeps only in-frame clones here, not all; method: immunoSEQ multiplex PCR. The sample holds some 190,000 clones; 55% to 70% are singletons and the top ten take around 0.69%. Treatment indicated: oral pan-JAK inhibitor, 5-10 mg twice daily. The sample was CD4+ T cells sorted from blood, taken at week 4, from a patient treated with tofacitinib. This TCR came from a human donor with alopecia areata. The rearrangement links TRBV6-5 to TRBJ2-2; TRBD1 is a possible D gene (6 bases). The CDR3 protein is CASSYSWTENTGELFF. In nucleotides, the CDR3 is TGTGCCAGCAGTTACTCATGGACAGAGAACACCGGGGAGCTGTTTTTT.